A selection of T cell receptor beta chains follows, all from one sample in a study of blood T cell repertoires in COVID-19. This table comes from immunoSEQ multiplex PCR, and its TCRdb copy is limited to in-frame clones, with some not included. The sample holds roughly 250,000 clones, around three quarters seen once. The sample was peripheral blood. Source of these receptors: a woman older than 75 with acute or convalescent COVID-19. Both conserved end residues are part of each CDR3. The D gene is left open where the match is weak. The size entry is marked missing in some rows and otherwise reads once, few, many or a size class.

TRBV18	TRBJ2-5	NA	NA	TGTGCCAGCTCACCTACACGGACAAGAGAGACCCAGTACTTC	CASSPTRTRETQYF
TRBV5-1	TRBJ2-3	TRBD2	NA	TGCGCCAGCAGCTTGGCGGCGGGGGGGCCGTCAGATACGCAGTATTTT	CASSLAAGGPSDTQYF
TRBV28	TRBJ1-6	TRBD1	once	TGTGCCAGCAGTTTAGGGGACAGGGAGCGTTGGGTTTTGGGTTCACCCCTCCACTTT	CASSLGDRERWVLGSPLHF
TRBV6-4	TRBJ2-7	TRBD1	NA	TGTGCCAGCAGTGAAGGGGGCGCCCGAGAACTCTACGAGCAGTACTTC	CASSEGGARELYEQYF
TRBV2	TRBJ2-1	TRBD1	NA	TGTGCCAGCAGTGAAGTTTCACCGGGACAGGGGGCAGGTGAGCAGTTCTTC	CASSEVSPGQGAGEQFF
TRBV6-2/TRBV6-3	TRBJ1-5	TRBD1	few	TGTGCCAGCAGCCACAGGGGGTGGGATCAGCCCCAGCATTTT	CASSHRGWDQPQHF
TRBV6-2/TRBV6-3	TRBJ2-1	TRBD2	NA	TGTGCCAGCAGCCCACCGGGACTAGGGTTCAATGAGCAGTTCTTC	CASSPPGLGFNEQFF
TRBV11-3	TRBJ2-5	TRBD2	NA	TGTGCCAGCAGCCGGACTAGCGGGGCACGGATCCAAGAGACCCAGTACTTC	CASSRTSGARIQETQYF
TRBV7-9	TRBJ1-6	NA	NA	TGTGCCAGCAGCTTAGGGGGCGCGGAGAAACCCCTCCACTTT	CASSLGGAEKPLHF
TRBV2	TRBJ2-7	TRBD1	once	TGTGCCAGCACCAAAGAGGGGACAGGGGTCTACGAGCAGTACTTC	CASTKEGTGVYEQYF
TRBV10-3	TRBJ1-1	TRBD1	NA	TGTGCCATCAGAGGGGGCCCTGAAGCTTTCTTT	CAIRGGPEAFF
TRBV5-1	TRBJ1-1	NA	NA	TGCGCCAGCAGCTTTACGACTACAGGGCTGAACACTGAAGCTTTCTTT	CASSFTTTGLNTEAFF
TRBV7-9	TRBJ2-1	NA	NA	TGTGCCAGCAGCTTGCAGGGACTTTACAATGAGCAGTTCTTC	CASSLQGLYNEQFF
TRBV5-6	TRBJ1-2	TRBD1	NA	TGTGCCAGCAGCTATAACAGGGGGAACTATGGCTACACCTTC	CASSYNRGNYGYTF
TRBV6-6	TRBJ2-1	NA	NA	TGTGCCAGCAGTTACGGGGGACTCGGGAAAGATGAGCAGTTCTTC	CASSYGGLGKDEQFF
TRBV7-8	TRBJ1-2	TRBD1	NA	TGTGCCAGCAGCTTAGTGGCAGGGGGCGACTATGGCTACACCTTC	CASSLVAGGDYGYTF
TRBV6-5	TRBJ1-3	TRBD1	NA	TGTGCCAGCACTCCAGGGGGCCCCTCTGGAAACACCATATATTTT	CASTPGGPSGNTIYF
TRBV9	TRBJ2-7	TRBD1	NA	TGTGCCAGCAGCGTCGGACAGGGGAACTACGAGCAGTACTTC	CASSVGQGNYEQYF
TRBV27	TRBJ2-5	TRBD2	NA	TGTGCCAGCAGGCGACTAGCGGGACTGGAGACCCAGTACTTC	CASRRLAGLETQYF
TRBV30	TRBJ1-5	NA	NA	TGTGCCTGGAGTTTGGGGCATGGACAGCATTTT	CAWSLGHGQHF
TRBV2	TRBJ1-5	NA	NA	TGTGCCAGCAGGGGGGGGACAAATAGCAATCAGCCCCAGCATTTT	CASRGGTNSNQPQHF
TRBV11-2	TRBJ2-1	TRBD2	NA	TGTGCCAGCAGCTTAGATCCCACTAGCGGGGGATTCTATGAGCAGTTCTTC	CASSLDPTSGGFYEQFF
TRBV6-4	TRBJ1-6	NA	NA	TGTGCCAGCAGCCGTACCCGACTCAGCACCCAGGGGTATTCACCCCTCCACTTT	CASSRTRLSTQGYSPLHF
TRBV28	TRBJ1-1	NA	NA	TGTGCCAGCAGTTTATATCAGGGTAACACTGAAGCTTTCTTT	CASSLYQGNTEAFF
TRBV5-1	TRBJ2-7	NA	few	TGCGCCAGCAGCCGCGTAGGGAGATACGAGCAGTACTTC	CASSRVGRYEQYF
TRBV19	TRBJ1-2	TRBD1	NA	TGTGCCAGTAGCCCCTCCCGGGACAGAGCTAACTATGGCTACACCTTC	CASSPSRDRANYGYTF
TRBV29-1	TRBJ2-1	TRBD2	once	TGCAGCGTGGTGACTAGCGGGGCTGGTAGTGAGCAGTTCTTC	CSVVTSGAGSEQFF
TRBV15	TRBJ2-5	NA	NA	TGTGCCACCAGCAGAGATAAGGGGGTTGGAGAGACCCAGTACTTC	CATSRDKGVGETQYF
TRBV7-9	TRBJ1-1	NA	NA	TGTGCCAGCAGCTCCGGAGTGAACACTGAAGCTTTCTTT	CASSSGVNTEAFF
TRBV3-1/TRBV3-2	TRBJ2-5	TRBD1	NA	TGTGCCAGCAGCCAAGGGGGACAGGGCATTGGGACCCAGTACTTC	CASSQGGQGIGTQYF
TRBV12-3/TRBV12-4	TRBJ1-3	NA	NA	TGTGCCTCCGGTATTCACTCTGGAAACACCATATATTTT	CASGIHSGNTIYF
TRBV6-5	TRBJ1-1	NA	NA	TGTGCCAGCAGTTACTCGACTCCGTTCTTT	CASSYSTPFF
TRBV5-1	TRBJ2-5	NA	NA	TGCGCCAGCAGCTTGTTTCTGGGGGGTCTGGAGACCCAGTACTTC	CASSLFLGGLETQYF
TRBV7-6	TRBJ2-5	TRBD2	NA	TGTGCCAGCAGCTTAGTAATTAGCGGGGGGGCTCTTATGGAGACCCAGTACTTC	CASSLVISGGALMETQYF
TRBV7-2	TRBJ1-5	NA	NA	TGTGCCAGCAGCCTATACAGGGCCGATCAGCCCCAGCATTTT	CASSLYRADQPQHF
TRBV27	TRBJ2-1	NA	NA	TGTGCCAGCAGCTACCTCCGAAGTGGCAATGAGCAGTTCTTC	CASSYLRSGNEQFF
TRBV11-2	TRBJ2-5	NA	NA	TGTGCCAGCAGCCTCTCGAGCGGTAATCAAGAGACCCAGTACTTC	CASSLSSGNQETQYF
TRBV15	TRBJ1-1	NA	NA	TGTGCCACCAGCAGAGAAACAGGCTATAACACTGAAGCTTTCTTT	CATSRETGYNTEAFF
TRBV19	TRBJ2-3	TRBD2	few	TGTGCCAGTAGGGTAGCGGGAGTGGCTGCAGATACGCAGTATTTT	CASRVAGVAADTQYF
TRBV27	TRBJ1-2	TRBD1	NA	TGTGCCAGCACCCCAGTTTCGATATTAGCGACAGGGGGTTACTATGGCTACACCTTC	CASTPVSILATGGYYGYTF
TRBV24-1	TRBJ2-3	TRBD2	NA	TGTGCCACCAGTTCGGGGGGACTCGCTACGCAGTATTTT	CATSSGGLATQYF
TRBV4-1	TRBJ2-4	TRBD1	NA	TGCGCCAGCAGCCGGACAGGGCAGGCCAAAAACATTCAGTACTTC	CASSRTGQAKNIQYF
TRBV11-2	TRBJ2-7	NA	NA	TGTGCCAGCAGCTTAGATCCGGGGTTATACGAGCAGTACTTC	CASSLDPGLYEQYF
TRBV6-5	TRBJ1-3	NA	NA	TGTGCCAGCAGGGTCGACAGGAGTGGGGGAAACACCATATATTTT	CASRVDRSGGNTIYF
TRBV6-5	TRBJ2-7	TRBD2	few	TGTGCCAGCCTGGGACTAATAAACTACGAGCAGTACTTC	CASLGLINYEQYF
TRBV7-9	TRBJ1-1	NA	NA	TGTGCCAGCAGCTTAACACAGGGAGTAGAAGCTTTCTTT	CASSLTQGVEAFF
TRBV5-1	TRBJ2-1	TRBD2	few	TGCGCCAGCAGCCGGACTAGCGGGAGGGCCCTCGATGAGCAGTTCTTC	CASSRTSGRALDEQFF
TRBV24-1	TRBJ2-2	TRBD1	NA	TGTGCCACCAGTGGAGGGACAGGGGCGAACACCGGGGAGCTGTTTTTT	CATSGGTGANTGELFF
TRBV4-1	TRBJ2-3	TRBD1	NA	TGCGCCAGCAGCCAAGTGGGCAGGGACAGGGGCACAGATACGCAGTATTTT	CASSQVGRDRGTDTQYF
TRBV11-2	TRBJ1-1	TRBD1	few	TGTGCCAGCAGTCGGACAGGGAGCACTGAAGCTTTCTTT	CASSRTGSTEAFF
TRBV2	TRBJ2-2	TRBD1	NA	TGTGCCAGCTCGGGACAGGGGATCACCGGGGAGCTGTTTTTT	CASSGQGITGELFF
TRBV5-1	TRBJ1-2	NA	NA	TGCGCCAGCAGCTTGGAACCGGGTAGGGGCTACACCTTC	CASSLEPGRGYTF
TRBV18	TRBJ1-4	NA	once	TGTGCCAGCTCTCCCGGGACAAAGAATGAAAAACTGTTTTTT	CASSPGTKNEKLFF
TRBV9	TRBJ2-7	TRBD1	NA	TGTGCCAGCAGCGTTCAGGGGGATGTAAACGAGCAGTACTTC	CASSVQGDVNEQYF
TRBV12-5	TRBJ1-1	TRBD1	NA	TGTGCTAGTGGTCCGGGACAGGGTAACACTGAAGCTTTCTTT	CASGPGQGNTEAFF
TRBV11-2	TRBJ2-3	TRBD1	few	TGTGCCAGCAGCCTTCGACAGGGGCGATTGATCACAGATACGCAGTATTTT	CASSLRQGRLITDTQYF
TRBV19	TRBJ2-1	TRBD2	NA	TGTGCCAGTAGACAGACTAGCGGATATCCCAACAATGAGCAGTTCTTC	CASRQTSGYPNNEQFF